This TCR beta chain was obtained from a study of shared clonotypes between healthy human individuals. General observations from the study: It was the non-shared clonotypes that had lower generation probabilities than clonotypes shared by all four donors. Memory subsets generally showed lower estimated richness than naive subsets.

Sequencing used immunoSEQ multiplex PCR; TCRdb keeps in-frame clones, though not all of them. The sample holds more than 1.2 million clones, approximately 98.5% seen once. Nashville, Tennessee was home to all donors, who were Caucasian adults. A split of CD4+ cells into CD45RA+ naive and CD45RA-negative memory subsets was performed. Concerning this clone: Its matching antigen is unknown.

CDR1 and CDR2 (germline): KGHSH, LQKENI. CDR3 length: 16 residues. V was clipped by 4 bases and J by 5 bases; unmatched bases: 14. The specimen was naive CD4+ T cells sorted from blood. The sample's subset: CD45RA+ positively selected. The V gene is TRBV18, the J gene TRBJ2-7; 7 nucleotides match TRBD1. This receptor was taken from a young man in good health. The CDR3 sequence is CASSLKRDRVIHEQYF. DNA of the CDR3: TGTGCCAGCTCACTCAAGCGCGACAGGGTAATACACGAGCAGTACTTC.